This TCR beta chain was recovered during a study of OX40 agonist ivuxolimab in advanced cancers. On the study more broadly: Two cutaneous melanoma patients and one hepatocellular carcinoma patient, three in all, had partial responses.

Measured with immunoSEQ multiplex PCR; TCRdb has only the in-frame clones, and not every one. The sample consists of roughly 13,000 clones, approximately 93% of them appearing once. The study's findings and limits: On average, a greater number of expanded clones characterised CD8+ T cells relative to CD4+.

As to this clone: Its cognate antigen is unknown.

V was pared by 2 bases and J by 7 bases, with 8 bases between. The length of the CDR3 is 11 residues. Germline lookup yields CDR1 SQVTM and CDR2 ANQGSEA. V and J are TRBV29-1 and TRBJ1-1; D not resolved. The TCR comes from an adult with an advanced solid tumor such as melanoma, head and neck, liver or kidney cancer. Source: CD4+ or CD8+ T cells sorted from blood, taken in a trial of the OX40 agonist ivuxolimab. The CDR3 DNA sequence: TGCAGCGTTGAAAATACGAGTGAAGCTTTCTTT. Its protein is CSVENTSEAFF.